This passage covers 3 T cell receptor beta chains from one sample sequenced in a study of post-analysis software for immune sequencing data. Overall study findings and caveats: Higher frequency in patients than in controls was seen for roughly five TRBV segments, with TRBV5-6, TRBV5-1 and TRBV20-1 among them.

These receptors' antigens are unknown. cDNA libraries for TCR beta contained unique molecular identifiers. TCRdb used MiXCR to reprocess the PCR reads, holding one entry per CDR3 protein. The table includes a few hundred thousand distinct CDR3 sequences, less than 40% detected once. Material for sequencing was blood. The receptors stem from a girl aged 5-17 years with multiple sclerosis.

Comment on this clonotype: One junction end disagrees with the germline gene, perhaps due to a read error. The chain carries TRBV5-1 and TRBJ1-6, with D unresolved. Germline V CDR1 and CDR2: SGHRS, YFSETQ. The CDR3 is 15 residues long. The CDR3 DNA sequence: TGCGCCAGCAGCTTGATCGCGGGGAGCAATTCACTCCTCCACTTT. Translating gives CASSLIAGSNSLLHF.

V is TRBV14 and J is TRBJ2-2, with 9 bases fitting TRBD1. Trimming at V came to 3 bases and at J to 6 bases, leaving 5 bases not matched to a gene. Germline-derived CDR1 and CDR2 are SGHDN and FVKESK. This CDR3 comprises 15 residues. CDR3: CASSQGTGKAGELFF. The CDR3 nucleotides are TGTGCCAGCAGCCAGGGGACAGGGAAGGCCGGGGAGCTGTTTTTT.

At least ten counts were recorded for this clonotype. The J gene is TRBJ2-5, the V gene TRBV18; D gene ambiguous. V was pared by 4 bases and J by 0 bases, with 3 bases between. Germline V CDR1 and CDR2: KGHSH, LQKENI. CDR3 length equals 12 residues. The CDR3 reads CASSRYQETQYF. The CDR3, as DNA: TGTGCCAGCTCACGGTACCAAGAGACCCAGTACTTC.